This T cell receptor beta chain was captured by sequencing in a study of OX40 agonist ivuxolimab in advanced cancers. Assay used: immunoSEQ multiplex PCR; TCRdb lists only in-frame clones, some missing. The sample has about 40,000 clones; 70% to 90% are singletons. Germline assignment: CDR1 SGDLS and CDR2 YYNGEE. V trimming: 3 bases; J trimming: 3 bases; junction bases outside the gene matches: 10. This CDR3 spans 16 amino acids. The source material was CD4+ or CD8+ T cells sorted from blood, sampled in a trial of the OX40 agonist ivuxolimab. The chain has TRBV9 and TRBJ2-5, with 8 bases lining up with TRBD2. The receptor comes from an adult with an advanced solid tumor such as melanoma, head and neck, liver or kidney cancer. The CDR3 spells CASSARFSGEEETQYF. CDR3 coding DNA: TGTGCCAGCAGCGCCCGGTTTAGCGGGGAAGAAGAGACCCAGTACTTC.